The 20 T cell receptor beta chains below all came from one sample that was sequenced in a study of cytomegalovirus exposure and HLA in healthy donors. The PCR used 60 Vbeta and 13 Jbeta primers. The protocol was immunoSEQ multiplex PCR, while the TCRdb copy is restricted to in-frame clones and leaves out a portion. This table has 200,000 or so clones, around four fifths appearing once. The specimen was PBMCs. These receptor sequences come from a boy aged 2-9 years in good health and CMV-seronegative.

The chain combines TRBV5-6 with TRBJ2-3; 14 bases are shared with TRBD2. Germline V gene data show CDR1 as SGHDT and CDR2 as YYEEEE. This CDR3 comprises 16 residues. V was clipped by 4 bases and J by 3 bases; unmatched bases: 4. CDR3: CASSQTSGRETDTQYF. In nucleotides, the CDR3 is TGTGCCAGCAGCCAGACTAGCGGGAGGGAGACAGATACGCAGTATTTT.

The chain carries TRBV13 and TRBJ2-1, with 10 positions matching TRBD1. Germline V gene data show CDR1 as PRHDT and CDR2 as FYEKMQ (reference sequence). CDR3 length: 13 amino acids. V dropped 10 bases and J dropped 8; count of bases not matched to a gene: 8. CDR3 in DNA: TGTGCCACCTCCGACAGGGGGCACGATGAGCAGTTCTTC. It translates to CATSDRGHDEQFF.

The CDR3 DNA reads as TGCGCCAGCACCTTTAGCGGGGGCCCTAGCTCCTACGAGCAGTACTTC. It specifies CASTFSGGPSSYEQYF. The chain links TRBV5-1 to TRBJ2-7; 9 bases fit TRBD2. Per germline, CDR1 SGHRS and CDR2 YFSETQ. With V trimmed by 6 bases and J by 0 bases, 10 bases remained unmatched. The CDR3 is 16 residues long.

The CDR3 DNA reads TGTGCCAGCAGCCCGTCCGCGTTATATAATTCACCCCTCCACTTT. It is translated as CASSPSALYNSPLHF. The gene calls are TRBV7-2 and TRBJ1-6, with D uncertain. V dropped 5 bases and J dropped 4 bases, with 12 bases sitting between them. This CDR3 has 15 amino acids. Germline V CDR1 and CDR2: SGHTA, FQGNSA.

V is TRBV6-5 and J is TRBJ1-1; D ambiguous. The V and J ends lost 7 bases and 5 bases respectively, with 8 bases between them. Germline CDR1 MNHEY, CDR2 SVGAGI. The CDR3 is 11 amino acids. CDR3 sequence reads: CASTRGTEAFF. CDR3 coding DNA: TGTGCCAGCACCAGAGGGACTGAAGCTTTCTTT.

The V call is TRBV19, the J call TRBJ1-2; 8 bases fit TRBD1. The length of the CDR3 is 13 residues. Germline CDR1 is LNHDA and CDR2 is SQIVND (reference sequence). J lost 5 bases, V lost 6 bases, and 5 bases had no gene match. CDR3 loop: CASSRDRKYGYTF. In nucleotides, the CDR3 is TGTGCCAGTAGCCGGGACAGGAAGTATGGCTACACCTTC.

The rearrangement joins TRBV7-9 to TRBJ2-7; TRBD1 aligns across 10 bases. The CDR3 loop spans 16 amino acids. Germline V gene sequence: CDR1 SEHNR, CDR2 FQNEAQ (reference sequence). Trimming took 4 bases from V and 6 from J; bases not matched to a gene: 12. The CDR3 sequence: CASSSLPPGQGCEQYF. Here the CDR3 DNA reads TGTGCCAGCAGCTCCCTCCCCCCGGGACAGGGGTGCGAGCAGTACTTC.

V is TRBV19 and J is TRBJ1-5; D uncertain. The V end lost 3 bases, the J end lost 15 bases, and 9 bases lay between the germline ends. Germline V gene lookup returns CDR1 LNHDA and CDR2 SQIVND (reference sequence). The CDR3 loop spans 10 amino acids. The CDR3 sequence: CASSMRVGHF. CDR3 nucleotides: TGTGCCAGTAGTATGCGGGTGGGGCATTTT.

The chain recombines TRBV5-1 with TRBJ2-7; D might be TRBD2 (6 bases). The CDR3 extends over 15 amino acids. V was clipped by 0 bases and J by 0 bases, with 10 bases between them. Germline V lookup: CDR1 SGHRS, CDR2 YFSETQ. As DNA, the CDR3 is TGCGCCAGCAGCTTGGAAACGGGAGACTCCTACGAGCAGTACTTC. This translates into CASSLETGDSYEQYF.

The genes are TRBV6-6 and TRBJ2-2; the match to TRBD1 covers 12 bases. The CDR3 consists of 15 residues. The junction had 7 bases not matched to a gene; V was cut back by 6 bases and J by 8 bases. From germline, CDR1 is MNHNY and CDR2 SVGAGI (reference sequence). CDR3 residues: CASRPWDRGPGELFF. The CDR3 DNA is TGTGCCAGCAGGCCGTGGGACAGGGGGCCGGGGGAGCTGTTTTTT.

This chain links TRBV28 with TRBJ1-6, with TRBD1 as a possible D gene (5 bases). Per the germline V gene, CDR1 is MDHEN and CDR2 is SYDVKM. The CDR3 loop spans 16 amino acids. Trimming shortened V by 1 base and J by 8 bases, and 15 bases separated the two germline ends. As DNA, the CDR3 is TGTGCCAGCAGTTTATCAGGATTTGGGGCCTATTCACCCCTCCACTTT. This gives the protein CASSLSGFGAYSPLHF.

V and J are TRBV5-6 and TRBJ2-3; no clear D gene. The CDR3 length is 12 residues. The germline CDR1 and CDR2 sequences are SGHDT and YYEEEE. Trimming cost V 1 base and J 4 bases, with 4 bases left between them. The CDR3 is CASSLHPDTQYF. DNA of the CDR3: TGTGCCAGCAGCTTGCATCCAGATACGCAGTATTTT. Full variable domain (remainder filled in from reference TRBV5-6 and TRBJ2-3): DAGVTQSPTHLIKTRGQQVTLRCSPKSGHDTVSWYQQALGQGPQFIFQYYEEEERQRGNFPDRFSGHQFPNYSSELNVNALLLGDSALYLCASSLHPDTQYFGPGTRLTVL.

The V and J genes are TRBV9 and TRBJ2-7; 9 bases match TRBD1. The germline V gene has CDR1 SGDLS and CDR2 YYNGEE. The trim removed 0 bases at V and 5 bases at J, leaving 12 bases unmatched. The CDR3 sequence is 17 residues long. In DNA form, the CDR3 reads TGTGCCAGCAGCGTAGAGGATGGGACAGGGATGATCGACGAGCAGTACTTC. Translated, it gives CASSVEDGTGMIDEQYF. Looking up the rest from reference TRBV9 and TRBJ2-7 gives the full variable domain: DSGVTQTPKHLITATGQRVTLRCSPRSGDLSVYWYQQSLDQGLQFLIQYYNGEERAKGNILERFSAQQFPDLHSELNLSSLELGDSALYFCASSVEDGTGMIDEQYFGPGTRLTVT.

J is TRBJ2-1 and V is TRBV6-5; 9 bases line up with TRBD2. Trimming took 4 bases from V and 7 from J; bases not matched to a gene: 11. The CDR3 runs 16 residues. Looked up from germline, CDR1 is MNHEY and CDR2 is SVGAGI. The CDR3 DNA sequence: TGTGCCAGCAGTTGGCAGCGGGGGGAGGGAGGGAATGAGCAGTTCTTC. It codes for CASSWQRGEGGNEQFF.

This clone was recorded a few times. One end of the junction fails to match germline, which may point to a read error. The CDR3, as DNA: TGTGCTAGCAGCCCCCTAGCCAACACCGGGGAGCTGTTTTTT. This gives the protein CASSPLANTGELFF. The chain combines TRBV7-7 with TRBJ2-2; possibly TRBD2 for D (5 bases). CDR1 SSHAT and CDR2 FNYEAQ come from the germline V gene (reference sequence). The CDR3 is 14 amino acids.

V gene TRBV2 combines with J gene TRBJ1-1, with TRBD1 matching over 9 bases. This CDR3 spans 14 amino acids. Germline CDR1 is SNHLY and CDR2 is FYNNEI. V trimming: 4 bases; J trimming: 6 bases; junction bases outside the gene matches: 6. The CDR3 sequence: CASSADRGLPEAFF. The CDR3 DNA is TGTGCCAGCAGTGCTGACAGGGGGTTACCTGAAGCTTTCTTT. The whole variable domain, remainder taken from reference TRBV2 and TRBJ1-1, is EPEVTQTPSHQVTQMGQEVILRCVPISNHLYFYWYRQILGQKVEFLVSFYNNEISEKSEIFDDQFSVERPDGSNFTLKIRSTKLEDSAMYFCASSADRGLPEAFFGQGTRLTVV.

This clone has just a few counts. The chain links TRBV2 to TRBJ1-1, with TRBD1 identical over 7 bases. The CDR3 has 14 residues. Germline-derived CDR1 and CDR2 are SNHLY and FYNNEI. Trimming cost V 6 bases and J 0 bases; bases outside gene matches: 4. CDR3 protein: CASRGTAMNTEAFF. The CDR3 bases are TGTGCCAGCAGGGGGACAGCGATGAACACTGAAGCTTTCTTT.

This chain links TRBV14 with TRBJ1-2; a weak D match, TRBD1 (5 bases). From germline, CDR1 is SGHDN and CDR2 FVKESK. This CDR3 has 16 residues. V gave up 1 base and J gave up 0 bases, with 12 bases separating them. The CDR3 DNA follows: TGTGCCAGCAGCCAAGGGACACCGACTTCTAACTATGGCTACACCTTC. As protein: CASSQGTPTSNYGYTF.

V gene TRBV19 combines with J gene TRBJ1-1; D not certain. Trimming took off 5 bases at V and 1 base at J, with 11 bases between the two ends. Germline CDR1 is LNHDA and CDR2 is SQIVND (reference sequence). The CDR3 length is 14 residues. CDR3 amino acids: CASSPDGGNTEAFF. CDR3 nucleotide sequence: TGTGCCAGTAGTCCGGACGGAGGGAACACTGAAGCTTTCTTT.

V is TRBV6-6 and J is TRBJ2-5; D gene uncertain. Germline loops: CDR1 MNHNY, CDR2 SVGAGI (reference sequence). V lost 5 bases to trimming and J lost 5 bases, with 6 bases between them. CDR3 length: 11 amino acids. This chain's CDR3 is CASSTAETQYF. CDR3 in DNA: TGTGCCAGCAGTACAGCCGAGACCCAGTACTTC.